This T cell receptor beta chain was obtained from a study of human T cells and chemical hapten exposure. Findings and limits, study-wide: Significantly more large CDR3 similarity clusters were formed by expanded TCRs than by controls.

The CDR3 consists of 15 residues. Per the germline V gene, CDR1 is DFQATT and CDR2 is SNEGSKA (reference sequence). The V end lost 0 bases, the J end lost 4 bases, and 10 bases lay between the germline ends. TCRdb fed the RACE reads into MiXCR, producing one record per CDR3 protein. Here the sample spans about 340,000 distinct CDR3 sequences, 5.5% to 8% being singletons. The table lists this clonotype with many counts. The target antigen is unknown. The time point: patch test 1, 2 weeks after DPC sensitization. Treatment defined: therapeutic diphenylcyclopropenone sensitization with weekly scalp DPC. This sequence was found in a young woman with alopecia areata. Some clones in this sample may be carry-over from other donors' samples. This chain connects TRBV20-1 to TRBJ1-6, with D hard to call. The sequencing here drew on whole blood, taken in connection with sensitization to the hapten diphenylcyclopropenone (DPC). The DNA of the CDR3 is TGCAGTGCTAGAGATCCTAAAGGTTATAATTCACCCCTCCACTTT. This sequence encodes CSARDPKGYNSPLHF.